What follows describes a single TCR beta chain. Antigen unknown. Across 18 months, stable Graves' hyperthyroidism was marked by no progression to ophthalmopathy. Uncontrolled infection, other autoimmune disease, pregnancy and lactation each barred patients from inclusion. The source of the PBMCs was around 10 ml of fresh peripheral blood. This sample was taken from a study of T cells in Graves' hyperthyroidism and ophthalmopathy. Study results and limitations: Ophthalmopathy was model-predicted a median around seven months pre-onset.

TCR beta CDR3 regions were amplified from RNA. Using the HTBI primer set, a first-round RT-PCR was run on the TCR CDR3. TCRdb analysed the multiplex PCR reads with MiXCR anew, one entry per CDR3 protein. The sample comprises approximately 590,000 distinct CDR3 sequences, around 14% of which are singletons, and under 8% rests with the top ten. V shed 3 bases and J shed 0 bases, with 4 bases lying between them. The V gene's germline CDR1 is DFQATT and CDR2 SNEGSKA (reference sequence). This CDR3 contains 12 residues. The sequence was collected from a woman aged 25 to 39 with Graves' hyperthyroidism. The material sequenced was blood. The chain employs TRBV20-1 and TRBJ2-3, with D uncertain. The CDR3 DNA reads as TGCAGTGCTAGTGTGAGCACAGATACGCAGTATTTT. Amino acids: CSASVSTDTQYF.